A single sample gave rise to the 7 T cell receptor beta chains below, sequenced in a study of type 1 and type 2 diabetes patients. PCR was run on genomic DNA. Amplification of the beta chain CDR3 used 30 forward and 13 reverse multiplex primers. TCRdb reprocessed the multiplex PCR reads with MiXCR, giving one entry per CDR3 protein. The repertoire includes 250,000 or so distinct CDR3 sequences, around 47% of them detected once, and roughly 15% sits in the top ten. The sequencing sample was made of peripheral blood mononuclear cells (PBMCs). Source of these receptors: a young man with type 2 diabetes.

In its sample, this clonotype was seen a few times. The chain joins TRBV20-1 to TRBJ2-5, with D tentatively TRBD2 (6 bases). The CDR3 has 13 residues. The V gene's germline CDR1 is DFQATT and CDR2 SNEGSKA (reference sequence). The CDR3 DNA reads TGCAGCCCCTCTCTAGCGCAACAAGAGACCCAGTACTTC. Amino acid sequence: CSPSLAQQETQYF.

The chain is built from TRBV20-1 and TRBJ1-6; D gene unclear. The CDR3 loop spans 10 amino acids. Between the trimmed V and J ends, which lost 1 base and 14 bases, there was a span of 6 bases. Germline V gives CDR1 DFQATT, CDR2 SNEGSKA (reference sequence). In DNA, the CDR3 is TGCAGTGCTAGAGGGGCGTCCCTCCACTTT. It codes for CSARGASLHF.

This clonotype was seen only a few times. This chain uses TRBV28 with TRBJ1-1; no clear D gene. Per germline, CDR1 MDHEN and CDR2 SYDVKM. The CDR3 extends over 14 amino acids. V lost 6 bases to trimming and J lost 3 bases, with 14 bases between them. The chain's CDR3 is CASSVRALDTEAFF. CDR3 nucleotides: TGTGCCAGCAGCGTAAGGGCGTTAGACACTGAAGCTTTCTTT. The full variable domain, rest sourced from reference TRBV28 and TRBJ1-1, is DVKVTQSSRYLVKRTGEKVFLECVQDMDHENMFWYRQDPGLGLRLIYFSYDVKMKEKGDIPEGYSVSREKKERFSLILESASTNQTSMYLCASSVRALDTEAFFGQGTRLTVV.

At least ten counts were recorded for this clonotype. This chain uses TRBV15 with TRBJ2-1; D gene unclear. CDR1 is LNHNV, CDR2 YYDKDF, per germline (reference sequence). This CDR3 region has 16 residues. V gave up 2 bases and J gave up 5 bases, with 16 bases separating them. The DNA of the CDR3 is TGTGCCACCAGCAGAACTTGGCCTTCCCCAAACAATGAGCAGTTCTTC. Protein: CATSRTWPSPNNEQFF.

To note about this clonotype: A single base separates this from a much larger clone, so it may be a read error. The chain combines TRBV14 with TRBJ1-1; no clear D. Per germline, CDR1 SGHDN and CDR2 FVKESK. The CDR3 has 14 amino acids. CDR3 amino acids: CASSRWDMNAEAFF. In DNA form, the CDR3 reads TGTGCCAGCAGCAGGTGGGATATGAACGCTGAAGCTTTCTTT.

DNA of the CDR3: TGTGCCAGTAGTATGGGGACAGGGTTCCACGAGCAGTACTTC. Translated, it gives CASSMGTGFHEQYF. This chain joins TRBV19 and TRBJ2-7; 9 bases fit TRBD1. The germline V gene has CDR1 LNHDA and CDR2 SQIVND (reference sequence). The CDR3 covers 14 residues. V shed 3 bases, J shed 5 bases, and the junction held 5 bases outside the gene matches.

The chain uses TRBV6-5 and TRBJ2-7; 7 bases match TRBD2. Near its end, the DNA agrees better with TRBJ2-5, so the J call may be wrong. Germline lookup yields CDR1 MNHEY and CDR2 SVGAGI. This CDR3 comprises 14 residues. CDR3 loop: CASSYSGREETQYF. CDR3 bases: TGTGCCAGCAGTTATTCGGGGCGGGAGGAGACCCAGTACTTC.